This TCR beta chain stems from a study of spatial heterogeneity in lung cancer. Study summary: A T cell module score from matched bulk RNA-seq correlated strongly with TCR transcript counts in tumor regions. Raw reads showed each unique TCR and UMI combination turning up more than ten times on average.

Germline V gives CDR1 MNHNY, CDR2 SVGAGI (reference sequence). The CDR3 totals 16 residues. V dropped 5 bases and J dropped 7; count of bases not matched to a gene: 13. TCRdb recomputed calls from the 5' RACE reads with MiXCR, one row per CDR3 protein. The sample records almost 7,000 distinct CDR3 sequences, over 11% being singletons. Study results and limitations: Around 7.4% of tumor T cells for alpha chains and around 12% for beta chains were estimated to be covered. Counts that tracked tumor mutation counts were those of expanded intratumoral alpha and beta TCRs.

This clonotype was detected many times. Its antigen is unidentified. The library was designed around alpha chains, so this beta chain is a stray read whose abundance carries little weight. Time point: sample taken at primary tumor resection. Whole RNA obtained from tumor, nontumor lung or frozen PBMC underwent sequencing without sorting. The material sequenced was lung tumor tissue, taken at surgery. This TCR came from a male donor with early-stage non-small cell lung cancer. This chain uses TRBV6-6 with TRBJ1-5; 8 bases line up with TRBD1. CDR3 in DNA: TGTGCCAGCAGTACGGGGGCAGGGGGCGGACGGCAGCCCCAGCATTTT. This gives the protein CASSTGAGGGRQPQHF.